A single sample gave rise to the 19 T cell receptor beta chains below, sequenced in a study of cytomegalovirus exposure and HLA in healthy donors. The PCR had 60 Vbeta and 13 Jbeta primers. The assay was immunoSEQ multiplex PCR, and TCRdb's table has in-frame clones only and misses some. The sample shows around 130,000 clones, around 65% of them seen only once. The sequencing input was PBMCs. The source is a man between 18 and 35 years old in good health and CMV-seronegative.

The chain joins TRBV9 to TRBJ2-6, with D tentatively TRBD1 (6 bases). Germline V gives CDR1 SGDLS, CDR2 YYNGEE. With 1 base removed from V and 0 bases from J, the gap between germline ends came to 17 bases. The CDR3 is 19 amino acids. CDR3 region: CASSVTTGMGSSGANVLTF. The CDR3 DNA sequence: TGTGCCAGCAGCGTAACCACAGGGATGGGTTCCTCTGGGGCCAACGTCCTGACTTTC. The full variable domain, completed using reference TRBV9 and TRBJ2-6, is DSGVTQTPKHLITATGQRVTLRCSPRSGDLSVYWYQQSLDQGLQFLIQYYNGEERAKGNILERFSAQQFPDLHSELNLSSLELGDSALYFCASSVTTGMGSSGANVLTFGAGSRLTVL.

This CDR3 is CAISLVTSGCSQYF. The CDR3 coding sequence is TGTGCCATCAGTTTAGTGACTAGCGGTTGTTCGCAGTATTTT. The chain uses TRBV10-3 and TRBJ2-3; the match to TRBD2 covers 9 bases. Germline-derived CDR1 and CDR2 are ENHRY and SYGVKD. This CDR3 is 14 amino acids long. J lost 10 bases, V lost 5 bases, and 10 bases had no gene match.

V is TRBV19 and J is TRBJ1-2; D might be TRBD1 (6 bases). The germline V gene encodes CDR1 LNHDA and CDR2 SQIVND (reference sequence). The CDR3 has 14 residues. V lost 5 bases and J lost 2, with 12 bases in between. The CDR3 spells CASSASGANYGYTF. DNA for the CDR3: TGTGCCAGTAGTGCCTCAGGGGCCAACTATGGCTACACCTTC. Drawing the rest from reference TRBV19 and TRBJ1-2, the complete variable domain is DGGITQSPKYLFRKEGQNVTLSCEQNLNHDAMYWYRQDPGQGLRLIYYSQIVNDFQKGDIAEGYSVSREKKESFPLTVTSAQKNPTAFYLCASSASGANYGYTFGSGTRLTVV.

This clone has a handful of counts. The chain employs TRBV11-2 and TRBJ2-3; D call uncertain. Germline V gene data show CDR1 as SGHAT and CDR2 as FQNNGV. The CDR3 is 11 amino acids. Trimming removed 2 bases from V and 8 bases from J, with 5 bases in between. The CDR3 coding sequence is TGTGCCAGCAGCTTATCGGGTACGCAGTATTTT. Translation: CASSLSGTQYF. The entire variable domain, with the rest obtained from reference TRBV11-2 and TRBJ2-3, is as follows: EAGVAQSPRYKIIEKRQSVAFWCNPISGHATLYWYQQILGQGPKLLIQFQNNGVVDDSQLPKDRFSAERLKGVDSTLKIQPAKLEDSAVYLCASSLSGTQYFGPGTRLTVL.

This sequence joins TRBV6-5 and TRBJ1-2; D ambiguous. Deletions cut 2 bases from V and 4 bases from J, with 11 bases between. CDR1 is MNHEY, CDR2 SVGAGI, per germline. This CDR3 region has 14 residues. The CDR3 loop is CASSYGFASYGYTF. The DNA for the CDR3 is TGTGCCAGCAGTTACGGTTTTGCCAGCTATGGCTACACCTTC.

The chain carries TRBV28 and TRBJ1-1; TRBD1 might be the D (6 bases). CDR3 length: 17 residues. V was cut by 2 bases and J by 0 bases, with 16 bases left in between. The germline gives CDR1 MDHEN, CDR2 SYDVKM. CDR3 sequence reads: CASSLRGGGVVNTEAFF. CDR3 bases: TGTGCCAGCAGTTTAAGGGGAGGGGGAGTAGTGAACACTGAAGCTTTCTTT.

CDR3 sequence: CSVGAAVSTGELFF. In nucleotides, the CDR3 is TGCAGCGTGGGTGCGGCGGTCTCCACCGGGGAGCTGTTTTTT. The chain has TRBV29-1 and TRBJ2-2; D uncertain. With 6 bases removed from V and 4 bases from J, the gap between germline ends came to 15 bases. CDR1 and CDR2 (germline): SQVTM, ANQGSEA. The length of the CDR3 is 14 residues.

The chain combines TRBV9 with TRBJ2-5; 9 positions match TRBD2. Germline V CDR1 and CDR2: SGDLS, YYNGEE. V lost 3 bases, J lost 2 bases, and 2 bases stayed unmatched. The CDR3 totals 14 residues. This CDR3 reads CASSASGAQETQYF. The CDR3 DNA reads TGTGCCAGCAGCGCTAGCGGGGCGCAAGAGACCCAGTACTTC.

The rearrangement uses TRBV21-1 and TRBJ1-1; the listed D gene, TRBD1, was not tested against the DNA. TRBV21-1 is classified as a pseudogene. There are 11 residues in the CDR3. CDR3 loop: CAETGANQAFF. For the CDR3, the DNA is TGTGCCGAAACAGGGGCAAATCAAGCTTTCTTT.

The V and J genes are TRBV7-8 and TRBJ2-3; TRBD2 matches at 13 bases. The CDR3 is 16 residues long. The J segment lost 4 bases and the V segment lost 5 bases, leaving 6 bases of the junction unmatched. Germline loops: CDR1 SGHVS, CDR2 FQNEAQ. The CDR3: CASSPRLAGGADTQYF. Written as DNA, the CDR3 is TGTGCCAGCAGCCCCCGACTAGCGGGAGGCGCAGATACGCAGTATTTT.

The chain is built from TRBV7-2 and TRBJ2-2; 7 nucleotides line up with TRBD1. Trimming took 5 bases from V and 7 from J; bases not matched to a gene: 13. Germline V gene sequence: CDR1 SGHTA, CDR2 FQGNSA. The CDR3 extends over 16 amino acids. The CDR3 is CASSHNVGPGGGELFF. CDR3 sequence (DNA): TGTGCCAGCAGCCATAATGTGGGCCCAGGGGGCGGGGAGCTGTTTTTT.

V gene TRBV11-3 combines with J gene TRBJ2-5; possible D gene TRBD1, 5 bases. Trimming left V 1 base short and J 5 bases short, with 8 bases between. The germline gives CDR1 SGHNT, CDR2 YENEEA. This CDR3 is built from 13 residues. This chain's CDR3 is CASSLGQRETQYF. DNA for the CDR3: TGTGCCAGCAGCTTAGGACAGAGGGAGACCCAGTACTTC.

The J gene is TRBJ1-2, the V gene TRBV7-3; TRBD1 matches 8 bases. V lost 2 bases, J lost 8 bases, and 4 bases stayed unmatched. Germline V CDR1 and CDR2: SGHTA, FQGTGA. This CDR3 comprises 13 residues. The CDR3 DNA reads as TGTGCCAGCAGCTTAGGACAGGGAGCGGGCTACACCTTC. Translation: CASSLGQGAGYTF.

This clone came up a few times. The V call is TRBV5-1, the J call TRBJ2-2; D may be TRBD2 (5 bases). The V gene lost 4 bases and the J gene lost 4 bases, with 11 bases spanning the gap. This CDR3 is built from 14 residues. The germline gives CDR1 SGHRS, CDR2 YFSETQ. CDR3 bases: TGCGCCAGCAGCCTACTAGTTCCCACCGGGGAGCTGTTTTTT. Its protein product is CASSLLVPTGELFF.

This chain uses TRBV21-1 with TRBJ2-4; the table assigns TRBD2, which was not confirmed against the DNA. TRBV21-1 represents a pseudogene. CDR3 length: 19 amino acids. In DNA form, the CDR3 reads TGTGCCAGCAGCAAAGTTTCTAGCGGGAGAACCTTAGCCAAAAACATTCAGTACTTC. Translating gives CASSKVSSGRTLAKNIQYF.

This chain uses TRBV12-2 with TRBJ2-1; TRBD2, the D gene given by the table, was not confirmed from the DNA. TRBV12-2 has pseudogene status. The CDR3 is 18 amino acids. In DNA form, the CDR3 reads TGTGCAAGTCGCTTAAAAATGAGCGGGAGGTCCGGTTACAATGAGCAGTTCTTC. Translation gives CASRLKMSGRSGYNEQFF.

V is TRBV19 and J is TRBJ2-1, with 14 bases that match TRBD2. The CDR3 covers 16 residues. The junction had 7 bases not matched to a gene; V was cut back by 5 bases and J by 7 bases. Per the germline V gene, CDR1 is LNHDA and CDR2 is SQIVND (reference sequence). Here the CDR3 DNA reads TGTGCCAGTAGTTCGGGACTAGCGGGAGTACGAAATGAGCAGTTCTTC. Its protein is CASSSGLAGVRNEQFF. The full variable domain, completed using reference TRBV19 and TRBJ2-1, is DGGITQSPKYLFRKEGQNVTLSCEQNLNHDAMYWYRQDPGQGLRLIYYSQIVNDFQKGDIAEGYSVSREKKESFPLTVTSAQKNPTAFYLCASSSGLAGVRNEQFFGPGTRLTVL.

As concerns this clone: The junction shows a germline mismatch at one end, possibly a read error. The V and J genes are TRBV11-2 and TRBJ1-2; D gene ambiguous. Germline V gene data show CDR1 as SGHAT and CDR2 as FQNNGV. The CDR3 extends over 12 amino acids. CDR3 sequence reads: CASSQRVWEIYF. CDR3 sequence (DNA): TGTGCCAGCAGCCAGCGGGTTTGGGAGATTTATTTC.

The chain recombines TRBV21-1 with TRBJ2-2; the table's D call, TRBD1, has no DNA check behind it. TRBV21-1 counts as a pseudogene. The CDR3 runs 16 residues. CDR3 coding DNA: TGTGCCAGCAGCAAATCCGGGACAGGGATACCCGGGGAGCTGTTTTTT. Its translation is CASSKSGTGIPGELFF.